Each of the 21 T cell receptor beta chains below was sequenced from the same sample in a study of CD8+CD57+ T cells in acquired aplastic anemia. TCR beta VDJ and CDR3 profiling used genomic DNA as template. TCRdb re-called the reads through MiXCR, storing one row per CDR3 protein. The repertoire includes roughly 120,000 distinct CDR3 sequences, 45% to 60% of them detected once, and roughly 28% sits in the top ten. Patients selected for sequencing had displayed CD8+CD57+ cell expansion by flow cytometry. Sequencing input: sorted CD4+, CD8+, or CD8+CD57+ T cells (not recorded which) from PBMCs. Receptors originate from a human donor with aplastic anemia.

This clonotype is medium-sized within its sample. The chain links TRBV24-1 to TRBJ1-5; 7 bases are shared with TRBD1. CDR3 length: 15 amino acids. V was pared by 3 bases and J by 3 bases, with 4 bases of the junction left unmatched. Germline-derived CDR1 and CDR2 are KGHDR and SFDVKD. CDR3 in DNA: TGTGCCACCAGTGATCGGGACAGTTCCAATCAGCCCCAGCATTTT. It codes for CATSDRDSSNQPQHF.

This clonotype was counted a few times. The chain carries TRBV5-4 and TRBJ1-1, with unresolved D. This CDR3 has 13 amino acids. The germline V gene encodes CDR1 SGHNT and CDR2 YYREEE (reference sequence). Trimming took off 6 bases at V and 2 bases at J, with 11 bases between the two ends. The CDR3 loop reads CASNHRGNTEAFF. DNA of the CDR3: TGTGCCAGCAACCACCGGGGTAACACTGAAGCTTTCTTT.

The chain links TRBV4-3 to TRBJ2-7; the D gene is possibly TRBD2 (7 bases). The J call may not be correct, given that the DNA end is closer to TRBJ2-5. The CDR3 runs to 15 residues. CDR1 is LGHNA, CDR2 YSLEER, per germline. The CDR3 DNA reads as TGCGCCAGCAGCCAAGAAGGGGGGGCCGCTGAGACCCAGTACTTC. Residues: CASSQEGGAAETQYF.

This sequence joins TRBV20-1 and TRBJ2-5, with 10 bases identical to TRBD1. In germline, CDR1 is DFQATT, CDR2 SNEGSKA (reference sequence). The CDR3 is 14 residues long. Losses at the gene ends were 3 bases for V and 4 bases for J; bases not matched to a gene: 5. CDR3 in DNA: TGCAGTGCTAGCGGGACAGGGGTTGCAGAGACCCAGTACTTC. This codes for CSASGTGVAETQYF.

As DNA, the CDR3 is TGTGCCAGTAGGGAGGGCCGGAACACTGAAGCTTTCTTT. Its protein product is CASREGRNTEAFF. The V and J genes are TRBV19 and TRBJ1-1, with D unclear. Germline V gene sequence: CDR1 LNHDA, CDR2 SQIVND (reference sequence). The CDR3 loop spans 13 amino acids. V was clipped by 6 bases and J by 1 base, with 9 bases between them.

The genes are TRBV19 and TRBJ2-6, with 7 bases lining up with TRBD1. CDR3 length: 14 residues. J lost 1 base, V lost 6 bases, and 0 bases had no gene match. The germline V gene encodes CDR1 LNHDA and CDR2 SQIVND (reference sequence). The CDR3 here is CASRGQSGANVLTF. The CDR3 DNA follows: TGTGCCAGTAGGGGACAGTCTGGGGCCAACGTCCTGACTTTC.

The chain combines TRBV7-2 with TRBJ1-6; perhaps TRBD1 as D (6 bases). Germline assignment: CDR1 SGHTA and CDR2 FQGNSA. Trimming stripped 4 bases from V and 4 bases from J, with 8 bases between. The CDR3 extends over 14 amino acids. CDR3 in amino acids: CASSSGTYNSPLHF. CDR3 sequence (DNA): TGTGCCAGCAGCTCCGGGACATATAATTCACCCCTCCACTTT.

This chain connects TRBV12-3 or TRBV12-4 to TRBJ1-1, with D possibly TRBD1 on 6 matching bases. The CDR3 length is 15 residues. The V end lost 5 bases, the J end lost 5 bases, and 18 bases lay between the germline ends. Here the CDR3 DNA reads TGTGCCAGCAGTCGAGAACCGGGGGCGGGGACTGAAGCTTTCTTT. Encoded protein: CASSREPGAGTEAFF.

This clonotype was counted ten times or more. The genes are TRBV20-1 and TRBJ2-7, with TRBD1 matching 10 bases. Looked up from germline, CDR1 is DFQATT and CDR2 is SNEGSKA (reference sequence). V shed 4 bases and J 4 bases; nucleotides not matched to a gene: 7. CDR3 length: 14 residues. CDR3 DNA: TGCAGTGCTAAGGACAGGGGGGCATGGTACGAGCAGTACTTC. Amino acid sequence: CSAKDRGAWYEQYF.

This clonotype was recorded many times. The rearrangement links TRBV20-1 to TRBJ2-5; 8 nucleotides align to TRBD1. Looked up from germline, CDR1 is DFQATT and CDR2 is SNEGSKA (reference sequence). The V and J ends lost 6 bases and 3 bases, in that order; junction bases with no gene match: 6. This CDR3 spans 13 amino acids. The CDR3 is CSAPRGQEETQYF. CDR3 DNA: TGCAGTGCCCCACGGGGACAGGAAGAGACCCAGTACTTC.

The chain carries TRBV12-3 or TRBV12-4 and TRBJ1-5, with TRBD1 identical over 7 bases. Trimming cost V 7 bases and J 5 bases; bases outside gene matches: 8. The CDR3 has 14 amino acids. In DNA, the CDR3 is TGTGCCAGCAACAAACAGGGGCTGCATCAGCCCCAGCATTTT. Protein sequence: CASNKQGLHQPQHF.

This clonotype occurred many times. The rearrangement joins TRBV7-9 to TRBJ2-3, with D perhaps given as TRBD1 or TRBD2 (5 bases each). V shed 8 bases and J shed 0 bases, with 12 bases lying between them. The CDR3 has 14 amino acids. Looked up from germline, CDR1 is SEHNR and CDR2 is FQNEAQ (reference sequence). CDR3 DNA sequence: TGTGCCAGCCGGGGACCCCCAAGCACAGATACGCAGTATTTT. Its translation: CASRGPPSTDTQYF.

This chain uses TRBV7-3 with TRBJ1-2; 7 bases match TRBD1. The length of the CDR3 is 13 residues. In germline, CDR1 is SGHTA, CDR2 FQGTGA. V lost 5 bases, J lost 8 bases, and 8 bases stayed unmatched. CDR3 sequence reads: CASSPTTGEGYTF. CDR3 bases: TGTGCCAGCAGCCCAACTACAGGGGAAGGCTACACCTTC.

The V gene is TRBV2, the J gene TRBJ1-6; the D is unclear. The CDR3 length is 13 residues. V lost 5 bases and J lost 4, with 6 bases in between. Germline V CDR1 and CDR2: SNHLY, FYNNEI. The CDR3 DNA follows: TGTGCCAGCAGTTCGGGATATAATTCACCCCTCCACTTT. Translated, it gives CASSSGYNSPLHF.

The CDR3 DNA follows: TGTGCCAGTGCGTCAGGGCCCTATAATTCACCCCTCCACTTT. It codes for CASASGPYNSPLHF. The chain joins TRBV12-3 or TRBV12-4 to TRBJ1-6; TRBD1 is a possible D gene (5 bases). Trimming pared 9 bases from V and 2 bases from J, leaving 11 bases between. CDR3 size: 14 residues.

This clonotype has at least ten counts. This chain connects TRBV9 to TRBJ2-7; tentatively, D is TRBD1 or TRBD2 (5 bases each). The V gene's germline CDR1 is SGDLS and CDR2 YYNGEE. V gave up 4 bases and J gave up 1 base, with 12 bases separating them. The CDR3 has 14 residues. DNA of the CDR3: TGTGCCAGCAGCCCTAGGGGAGATTCCTACGAGCAGTACTTC. This sequence encodes CASSPRGDSYEQYF.

This clonotype was recorded at least ten times. The rearrangement uses TRBV5-4 and TRBJ2-7; a weak D match, TRBD2 (5 bases). The germline V and J ends were trimmed by 4 bases and 5 bases, with 10 bases remaining between them. The CDR3 contains 12 residues. Germline CDR1 SGHNT, CDR2 YYREEE (reference sequence). CDR3 protein: CASSPGTNEQYF. In nucleotides, the CDR3 is TGTGCCAGCAGCCCGGGAACTAACGAGCAGTACTTC.

This clonotype was observed a handful of times. Here the CDR3 reads CASSFGLAGAYEQYF. The CDR3 DNA reads as TGTGCCAGCAGCTTCGGACTAGCGGGGGCGTACGAGCAGTACTTC. The chain recombines TRBV7-2 with TRBJ2-7, with 13 bases aligning to TRBD2. Germline V gene sequence: CDR1 SGHTA, CDR2 FQGNSA. Losses at the gene ends were 3 bases for V and 4 bases for J; bases not matched to a gene: 3. The CDR3 extends over 15 amino acids. Full variable domain (rest looked up from reference TRBV7-2 and TRBJ2-7): GAGVSQSPSNKVTEKGKDVELRCDPISGHTALYWYRQSLGQGLEFLIYFQGNSAPDKSGLPSDRFSAERTGGSVSTLTIQRTQQEDSAVYLCASSFGLAGAYEQYFGPGTRLTVT.

This chain joins TRBV9 and TRBJ1-4; TRBD1 agrees at 7 bases. The CDR3 spans 17 residues. Unmatched junction bases numbered 12, after V lost 4 bases and J lost 3 bases. Germline CDR1 is SGDLS and CDR2 is YYNGEE. The CDR3 reads CASSPGGGGMANEKLFF. CDR3 bases: TGTGCCAGCAGCCCTGGGGGAGGGGGCATGGCTAATGAAAAACTGTTTTTT. Full variable domain (missing parts from reference TRBV9 and TRBJ1-4): DSGVTQTPKHLITATGQRVTLRCSPRSGDLSVYWYQQSLDQGLQFLIQYYNGEERAKGNILERFSAQQFPDLHSELNLSSLELGDSALYFCASSPGGGGMANEKLFFGSGTQLSVL.

Comments on this clonotype: This may stem from a read error, because a much larger clone lies one nucleotide away. The J gene is TRBJ2-7, the V gene TRBV9, with D unresolved. The CDR3 is made up of 15 amino acids. The ends were cut back, 4 bases at V and 3 bases at J, with 17 bases in the middle. Germline V gene data show CDR1 as SGDLS and CDR2 as YYNGEE. In DNA form, the CDR3 reads TGTGCCAGCAGCCAAGATCAATTGACTGGCTACGAGCAGTACTTC. It is translated as CASSQDQLTGYEQYF.

This chain links TRBV28 with TRBJ1-1; D is uncertain. CDR3 length: 11 amino acids. Per germline, CDR1 MDHEN and CDR2 SYDVKM. Trimming removed 1 base at V and 8 bases at J, with 5 bases between. The CDR3 bases are TGTGCCAGCAGTTTATTACACGAAGCTTTCTTT. Translated, it gives CASSLLHEAFF.